The 13 T cell receptor beta chains below all came from one sample that was sequenced in a study of OX40 agonist ivuxolimab in advanced cancers. Clones were read by immunoSEQ multiplex PCR, and TCRdb kept only the in-frame ones, dropping some. The sample lists about 66,000 clones, around 80% occurring once. Sequenced material: CD4+ or CD8+ T cells sorted from blood, taken in a trial of the OX40 agonist ivuxolimab. The receptor source for this set is an adult with an advanced solid tumor such as melanoma, head and neck, liver or kidney cancer.

The chain combines TRBV4-3 with TRBJ2-5; D is perhaps TRBD1 (5 bases). The J call is in doubt because the DNA end fits TRBJ2-7 better. This CDR3 is built from 17 residues. The germline gives CDR1 LGHNA, CDR2 YSLEER. CDR3 in amino acids: CASSQRDSHQDSYEQYF. DNA for the CDR3: TGCGCCAGCAGCCAGCGTGACAGCCACCAAGACTCCTACGAGCAGTACTTC.

This clone has a handful of counts. This chain links TRBV29-1 with TRBJ2-5, with 7 bases lining up with TRBD1. Unmatched junction bases numbered 8, after V lost 4 bases and J lost 0 bases. The CDR3 loop spans 15 amino acids. Germline CDR1 SQVTM, CDR2 ANQGSEA. The DNA of the CDR3 is TGCAGCGTTGTTTCCGGGACAGTGTACCAAGAGACCCAGTACTTC. Amino acid sequence: CSVVSGTVYQETQYF.

The chain has TRBV7-2 and TRBJ1-1; D is uncertain. Germline V CDR1 and CDR2: SGHTA, FQGNSA. CDR3 size: 16 residues. Trimming stripped 1 base from V and 1 base from J, with 13 bases between. For the CDR3, the DNA is TGTGCCAGCAGCTTAGTCATCGGGGTTTCGAACACTGAAGCTTTCTTT. Translating it yields CASSLVIGVSNTEAFF.

The chain joins TRBV11-3 to TRBJ2-3; 11 positions agree with TRBD1. J lost 6 bases, V lost 2 bases, and 4 bases had no gene match. There are 15 residues in the CDR3. CDR1 SGHNT and CDR2 YENEEA come from the germline V gene. Written as DNA, the CDR3 is TGTGCCAGCAGCTTATTCGGACAGGGGGCGGATACGCAGTATTTT. Amino acid sequence: CASSLFGQGADTQYF. Looking up the rest from reference TRBV11-3 and TRBJ2-3 gives the full variable domain: EAGVVQSPRYKIIEKKQPVAFWCNPISGHNTLYWYLQNLGQGPELLIRYENEEAVDDSQLPKDRFSAERLKGVDSTLKIQPAELGDSAVYLCASSLFGQGADTQYFGPGTRLTVL.

This chain uses TRBV6-6 with TRBJ2-1; D is undetermined. Germline V lookup: CDR1 MNHNY, CDR2 SVGAGI (reference sequence). CDR3 size: 14 residues. The V and J ends lost 2 bases and 5 bases respectively, with 10 bases between them. CDR3 in amino acids: CASSYGRSHNEQFF. The CDR3 DNA reads as TGTGCCAGCAGTTACGGACGGTCTCACAATGAGCAGTTCTTC.

This rearrangement joins TRBV6-6 to TRBJ1-5; TRBD1 agrees at 8 bases. The ends lost 2 bases at V and 2 bases at J; junction bases unmatched: 2. Germline loops: CDR1 MNHNY, CDR2 SVGAGI (reference sequence). The CDR3 has 15 amino acids. The CDR3 DNA reads TGTGCCAGCAGTTACGCGGACAGGGGCAATCAGCCCCAGCATTTT. Protein sequence: CASSYADRGNQPQHF.

This sequence joins TRBV6-6 and TRBJ1-5; 11 nucleotides align to TRBD1. There are 16 residues in the CDR3. The ends lost 7 bases at V and 2 bases at J; junction bases unmatched: 7. Germline CDR1 reads MNHNY; CDR2 reads SVGAGI (reference sequence). CDR3: CASTGQGARGNQPQHF. The CDR3 nucleotides read TGTGCCAGCACAGGACAGGGGGCAAGGGGCAATCAGCCCCAGCATTTT.

The chain combines TRBV6-1 with TRBJ2-7; 9 bases map to TRBD2. V was clipped by 7 bases and J by 7 bases; unmatched bases: 11. The CDR3 loop spans 14 amino acids. Germline V gene data show CDR1 as MNHNS and CDR2 as SASEGT. CDR3 amino acids: CASKISGRLGEQYF. The CDR3 DNA reads as TGTGCCAGCAAGATTAGCGGGAGACTGGGGGAGCAGTACTTC.

The V call is TRBV4-3, the J call TRBJ2-1, with D unresolved. The CDR3 extends over 13 amino acids. Trimming took off 0 bases at V and 5 bases at J, with 5 bases between the two ends. Per germline, CDR1 LGHNA and CDR2 YSLEER. The chain's CDR3 is CASSQELDNEQFF. The DNA for the CDR3 is TGCGCCAGCAGCCAAGAACTCGACAATGAGCAGTTCTTC.

This chain links TRBV4-2 with TRBJ2-4, with TRBD1 identical over 9 bases. The junction had 12 bases not matched to a gene; V was cut back by 4 bases and J by 8 bases. Germline CDR1 and CDR2: LGHNA and YNFKEQ. This CDR3 spans 16 amino acids. The CDR3 DNA reads as TGTGCCAGCAGCCCGGGACAGGGTCAGAATATGTACATTCAGTACTTC. Its protein is CASSPGQGQNMYIQYF.

This chain connects TRBV5-8 to TRBJ1-2; D is perhaps TRBD1 (5 bases). Trimming removed 5 bases from V and 4 bases from J, with 12 bases in between. The CDR3 contains 13 residues. Germline CDR1 is SGHTS and CDR2 is YDEGEE. The CDR3: CASRRDFFYGYTF. The CDR3 DNA follows: TGTGCCAGCAGAAGGGACTTCTTCTATGGCTACACCTTC.

This clone has a handful of counts. This chain uses TRBV7-3 with TRBJ2-1, with a weak D call TRBD1 (6 bases). The CDR3 is 14 residues long. Germline V gene sequence: CDR1 SGHTA, CDR2 FQGTGA. Trimming shortened V by 0 bases and J by 5 bases, and 8 bases separated the two germline ends. CDR3 nucleotides: TGTGCCAGCAGCTTAACGACAGGAAACAATGAGCAGTTCTTC. Translated: CASSLTTGNNEQFF.

The sample holds one count of this clone. For the CDR3, the DNA is TGCGCCAGCAGCTTGGTAGCGACTCCCCAGGACGGTGATACGCAGTATTTT. It yields the protein CASSLVATPQDGDTQYF. The chain joins TRBV5-1 to TRBJ2-3; a possible D gene is TRBD2 (5 bases). V dropped 0 bases and J dropped 6 bases, with 20 bases sitting between them. The CDR3 is 17 residues long. Germline lookup yields CDR1 SGHRS and CDR2 YFSETQ.